A selection of T cell receptor beta chains follows, all from one sample in a study of T-cell reconstitution after alpha-beta-depleted transplantation in children. Via MiXCR, TCRdb re-called the PCR reads, giving one row per CDR3 protein. The sample has about 15,000 distinct CDR3 sequences, roughly 5.3% seen once; the top ten hold about 7%. Sequences were derived from PBMCs, sampled before TCRalphabeta/CD19-depleted stem cell transplant. Source of these receptors: a boy aged 5 to 17 with acute lymphoblastic leukemia, due to receive a stem cell transplant. The conserved cysteine and the conserved F or W are not part of the CDR3 here. Each record gives: CDR3 protein, J gene, V gene, clone size. Size tells how often a clone was seen (once, few, many) or the class of an expanded clone, and some rows leave it out.

CDR3: ASSFGSGGKYNEQF; J: TRBJ2-1; V: TRBV11-3; size: many
CDR3: ASSLEGAGPTDTQY; J: TRBJ2-3; V: TRBV11-2; size: many
CDR3: ASSLSQGPTYNEQF; J: TRBJ2-1; V: TRBV28; size: many
CDR3: ASSFNRDRGIDTQY; J: TRBJ2-3; V: TRBV6-2/TRBV6-3; size: many
CDR3: ASSYGTSGFYEQY; J: TRBJ2-7; V: TRBV4-3; size: many
CDR3: ASSQDRDSNSGVLT; J: TRBJ2-6; V: TRBV4-2; size: medium-sized
CDR3: ASSFLVTQPQH; J: TRBJ1-5; V: TRBV7-8; size: many
CDR3: APPGGREDYTEAF; J: TRBJ1-1; V: TRBV28; size: many
CDR3: ATRDIRSSYEQY; J: TRBJ2-7; V: TRBV28; size: many
CDR3: SARPSPASGYNEQF; J: TRBJ2-1; V: TRBV20-1; size: medium-sized
CDR3: ASNLGLAGGTEQF; J: TRBJ2-1; V: TRBV7-9; size: many
CDR3: ASSLGTINTGELF; J: TRBJ2-2; V: TRBV12-3/TRBV12-4; size: many
CDR3: ASSPSTAVPGNTIY; J: TRBJ1-3; V: TRBV7-2; size: many
CDR3: ASSALTGVNEQF; J: TRBJ2-1; V: TRBV7-9; size: many
CDR3: ASSVGRGEQF; J: TRBJ2-1; V: TRBV28; size: many
CDR3: ASSDRPSEAF; J: TRBJ1-1; V: TRBV6-6; size: few
CDR3: ASSLAIGAGIDTQY; J: TRBJ2-3; V: TRBV7-9; size: many
CDR3: SAGAVGSENQPQH; J: TRBJ1-5; V: TRBV20-1; size: many
CDR3: ASSPGGGVRYEQY; J: TRBJ2-7; V: TRBV28; size: many
CDR3: ASWTSTDTQY; J: TRBJ2-3; V: TRBV27; size: medium-sized
CDR3: ASSESWDEQF; J: TRBJ2-1; V: TRBV25-1; size: medium-sized
CDR3: ASSQAPVDRSYGNEQF; J: TRBJ2-1; V: TRBV3-1; size: many
CDR3: ASSWGNTEAF; J: TRBJ1-1; V: TRBV11-3; size: many
CDR3: ASSRRTGGPGTQY; J: TRBJ2-5; V: TRBV7-6; size: many
CDR3: ASSEEGGWSPYEQY; J: TRBJ2-7; V: TRBV6-1; size: many
CDR3: ASSSPLDRGQEGYT; J: TRBJ1-2; V: TRBV7-9; size: many
CDR3: ASSQGTGPRGTGELF; J: TRBJ2-2; V: TRBV4-3; size: many
CDR3: ASSSQMTQF; J: TRBJ2-1; V: TRBV6-6; size: many
CDR3: ASRLRGGTETQY; J: TRBJ2-5; V: TRBV2; size: medium-sized
CDR3: ASSQGQGTYEQY; J: TRBJ2-7; V: TRBV7-9; size: many
CDR3: ASSLFTWGPDTQY; J: TRBJ2-3; V: TRBV5-4; size: .
CDR3: ASSPRRTSGVSSYNEQF; J: TRBJ2-1; V: TRBV18; size: medium-sized
CDR3: ASSYDRDVYNEQF; J: TRBJ2-1; V: TRBV28; size: medium-sized
CDR3: ASSLVVGRPGYT; J: TRBJ1-2; V: TRBV7-9; size: .
CDR3: AISSGQIYEQY; J: TRBJ2-7; V: TRBV10-3; size: .
CDR3: ATSPLAEGEQF; J: TRBJ2-1; V: TRBV15; size: medium-sized
CDR3: ASSLSASGANVLT; J: TRBJ2-6; V: TRBV7-9; size: many
CDR3: ASSLGTGANYGYT; J: TRBJ1-2; V: TRBV28; size: many
CDR3: ASSPYPLAGFEQY; J: TRBJ2-7; V: TRBV3-1; size: many
CDR3: SARDFGAAGSPLH; J: TRBJ1-6; V: TRBV20-1; size: many
CDR3: ASSQDRGGGPGNTQY; J: TRBJ2-3; V: TRBV4-3; size: many
CDR3: SARGHAPGQPSISSYEQY; J: TRBJ2-7; V: TRBV20-1; size: .
CDR3: ASSLRGGEKEKLF; J: TRBJ1-4; V: TRBV12-3/TRBV12-4; size: medium-sized
CDR3: ASSRELAGVYEQY; J: TRBJ2-7; V: TRBV4-2; size: many
CDR3: ASSATSVQY; J: TRBJ2-7; V: TRBV7-9; size: medium-sized
CDR3: SARRGRDYEQY; J: TRBJ2-7; V: TRBV20-1; size: many
CDR3: SAPGQGATEAF; J: TRBJ1-1; V: TRBV20-1; size: many
CDR3: ASSFGTGLREQY; J: TRBJ2-7; V: TRBV7-2; size: few
CDR3: ASSPGQRSGELL; J: TRBJ2-2; V: TRBV8-2; size: .
CDR3: ASSLDSYGYT; J: TRBJ1-2; V: TRBV7-9; size: many
CDR3: ASSYRGRTAGYQPQH; J: TRBJ1-5; V: TRBV6-5; size: many
CDR3: ASSQDDRYNEQF; J: TRBJ2-1; V: TRBV4-2; size: many
CDR3: ASSFVISTNEKLF; J: TRBJ1-4; V: TRBV7-9; size: many
CDR3: ATSDFGAAQPQH; J: TRBJ1-5; V: TRBV24-1; size: many